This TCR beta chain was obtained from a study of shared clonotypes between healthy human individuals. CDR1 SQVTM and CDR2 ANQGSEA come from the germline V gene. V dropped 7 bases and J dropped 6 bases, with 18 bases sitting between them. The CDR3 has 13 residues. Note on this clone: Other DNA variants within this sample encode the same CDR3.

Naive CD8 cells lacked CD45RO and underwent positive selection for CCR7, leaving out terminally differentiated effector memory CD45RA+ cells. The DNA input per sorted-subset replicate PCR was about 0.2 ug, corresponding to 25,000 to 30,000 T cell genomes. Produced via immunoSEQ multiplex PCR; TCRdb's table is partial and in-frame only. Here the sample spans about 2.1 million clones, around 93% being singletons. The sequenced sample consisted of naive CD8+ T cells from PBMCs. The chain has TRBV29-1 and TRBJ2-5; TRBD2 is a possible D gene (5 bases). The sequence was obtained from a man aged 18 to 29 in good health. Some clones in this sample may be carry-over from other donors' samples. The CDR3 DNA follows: TGCAGCGCTCGGGATAGCCTGGGGAAGACCCAGTACTTC. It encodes CSARDSLGKTQYF.